Below are 31 T cell receptor beta chains sequenced from a single sample in a study of T cell changes during pregnancy in multiple sclerosis. Clones were sequenced by immunoSEQ multiplex PCR, and TCRdb holds only the in-frame ones, with some missing. The data contain about 64,000 clones, around 96% of them singletons. The sample here was CD8+ T cells from peripheral blood mononuclear cells, taken after pregnancy. The receptor set was obtained from a female donor with multiple sclerosis, enrolled in a pregnancy study.

The rearrangement uses TRBV6-5 and TRBJ2-3, with 10 nucleotides matching TRBD1. Germline V CDR1 and CDR2: MNHEY, SVGAGI. CDR3 length: 16 amino acids. J was trimmed by 6 bases and V by 2 bases; bases with no gene match: 8. The CDR3 nucleotides read TGTGCCAGCAGTTACACGTCCGGGACAGGGGCCGATACGCAGTATTTT. Translation: CASSYTSGTGADTQYF.

The chain has TRBV11-2 and TRBJ2-1, with D perhaps matching TRBD2 (6 bases). CDR3 size: 12 residues. The germline CDR1 and CDR2 sequences are SGHAT and FQNNGV. Trimming removed 2 bases from V and 13 bases from J, with 12 bases in between. CDR3 DNA sequence: TGTGCCAGCAGCTTACTAGCGCTTAAACAGTTCTTC. The encoded protein is CASSLLALKQFF. The full variable domain, its missing parts supplied by reference TRBV11-2 and TRBJ2-1, is EAGVAQSPRYKIIEKRQSVAFWCNPISGHATLYWYQQILGQGPKLLIQFQNNGVVDDSQLPKDRFSAERLKGVDSTLKIQPAKLEDSAVYLCASSLLALKQFFGPGTRLTVL.

This chain links TRBV27 with TRBJ2-7; TRBD1 matches at 7 bases. With 3 bases clipped from V and 2 bases from J, the junction kept 4 bases outside the gene matches. Per germline, CDR1 MNHEY and CDR2 SMNVEV (reference sequence). This CDR3 has 14 residues. CDR3 sequence: CASSFETGPYEQYF. DNA of the CDR3: TGTGCCAGCAGTTTTGAGACAGGGCCCTACGAGCAGTACTTC.

This clone was found once. The chain uses TRBV19 and TRBJ1-2, with D uncertain. The germline V and J ends were trimmed by 6 bases and 3 bases, with 14 bases remaining between them. CDR3 length equals 14 residues. CDR1 LNHDA and CDR2 SQIVND come from the germline V gene (reference sequence). CDR3 DNA sequence: TGTGCCAGTAGCCCCCCAGGAAAATACTATGGCTACACCTTC. Translation gives CASSPPGKYYGYTF.

The chain recombines TRBV4-2 with TRBJ2-1; TRBD2 matches 12 bases. The CDR3 sequence is 14 residues long. Germline lookup yields CDR1 LGHNA and CDR2 YNFKEQ. Germline trimming cut 5 bases from V and 6 bases from J; bases unmatched to any gene: 2. The CDR3 DNA sequence: TGTGCCAGCAGCAGACTAGCGGGAGCCAATGAGCAGTTCTTC. Translated: CASSRLAGANEQFF.

The chain joins TRBV25-1 to TRBJ1-2; TRBD1 aligns across 7 bases. Germline-derived CDR1 and CDR2 are MGHDK and SYGVNS. Unmatched junction bases numbered 7, after V lost 7 bases and J lost 8 bases. The CDR3 consists of 12 residues. The CDR3 DNA reads as TGTGCCAGCACCGACAGGGATGGCGGCTACACCTTC. It translates to CASTDRDGGYTF.

The rearrangement links TRBV5-4 to TRBJ2-2, with TRBD2 identical over 10 bases. Germline CDR1 is SGHNT and CDR2 is YYREEE (reference sequence). The V and J ends lost 7 bases and 5 bases, in that order; junction bases with no gene match: 8. This CDR3 region has 15 residues. The CDR3 DNA sequence: TGTGCCAGCTGGACTAGCGGTCCTGGAACCGGGGAGCTGTTTTTT. Its translation is CASWTSGPGTGELFF.

The rearrangement joins TRBV13 to TRBJ2-7; TRBD2 is a possible D gene (6 bases). CDR3 length: 17 residues. Germline V gene data show CDR1 as PRHDT and CDR2 as FYEKMQ (reference sequence). V was clipped by 2 bases and J by 1 base, with 18 bases between them. The DNA for the CDR3 is TGTGCCAGCAGCTTAACTCTCGGCGGGATTTCATCCTACGAGCAGTACTTC. It translates to CASSLTLGGISSYEQYF.

J is TRBJ1-1 and V is TRBV28; maybe TRBD1 (5 bases). CDR3 length: 13 amino acids. V lost 6 bases and J 4 bases, leaving 12 bases between the germline ends. From germline, CDR1 is MDHEN and CDR2 SYDVKM. The CDR3 region has the DNA TGTGCCAGCAGATTAATGGGGGGCACTGAAGCTTTCTTT. Protein product: CASRLMGGTEAFF.

This sequence joins TRBV11-3 and TRBJ2-1, with TRBD2 matching 7 bases. Germline trimming cut 5 bases from V and 8 bases from J; bases unmatched to any gene: 3. The CDR3 has 12 amino acids. CDR1 SGHNT and CDR2 YENEEA come from the germline V gene. CDR3 coding DNA: TGTGCCAGCAGCAAAACTAGCGATGAGCAGTTCTTC. It yields the protein CASSKTSDEQFF.

This rearrangement joins TRBV6-4 to TRBJ2-7; tentative D call: TRBD1 (6 bases). CDR1 and CDR2 (germline): MRHNA, SNTAGT. Deletions cut 2 bases from V and 3 bases from J, with 8 bases between. This CDR3 spans 13 amino acids. In DNA, the CDR3 is TGTGCCAGCAGTGACGGGGGCAGCTACGAGCAGTACTTC. This gives the protein CASSDGGSYEQYF.

The V gene is TRBV19, the J gene TRBJ1-1; D gene ambiguous. Per germline, CDR1 LNHDA and CDR2 SQIVND (reference sequence). The CDR3 is made up of 14 amino acids. V shed 9 bases and J shed 1 base, with 15 bases lying between them. The CDR3 bases are TGTGCCAGCCAACCGGAGAGTCGGAACACTGAAGCTTTCTTT. It yields the protein CASQPESRNTEAFF. Variable domain in full (rest from reference TRBV19 and TRBJ1-1): DGGITQSPKYLFRKEGQNVTLSCEQNLNHDAMYWYRQDPGQGLRLIYYSQIVNDFQKGDIAEGYSVSREKKESFPLTVTSAQKNPTAFYLCASQPESRNTEAFFGQGTRLTVV.

The chain has TRBV4-1 and TRBJ1-2; D not certain. This CDR3 is built from 14 residues. Per germline, CDR1 MGHRA and CDR2 YSYEKL. V dropped 0 bases and J dropped 0 bases, with 5 bases sitting between them. The CDR3 loop is CASSQETPNYGYTF. CDR3 nucleotides: TGCGCCAGCAGCCAAGAGACTCCTAACTATGGCTACACCTTC.

This chain uses TRBV18 with TRBJ1-5, with D unclear. Germline CDR1 is KGHSH and CDR2 is LQKENI. V gave up 3 bases and J gave up 3 bases, with 18 bases separating them. CDR3 length equals 17 residues. The CDR3 DNA reads as TGTGCCAGCTCACCCAGACGCGGGAGCGATCCCAATCAGCCCCAGCATTTT. It encodes CASSPRRGSDPNQPQHF.

CDR3 in amino acids: CSVLESAKAFF. The CDR3 DNA reads TGCAGCGTGCTCGAGTCTGCAAAAGCTTTCTTT. This chain uses TRBV29-1 with TRBJ1-1; D not resolved. The V gene's germline CDR1 is SQVTM and CDR2 ANQGSEA. The CDR3 sequence is 11 residues long. Trimming stripped 6 bases from V and 9 bases from J, with 14 bases between.

This rearrangement joins TRBV27 to TRBJ2-1, with TRBD2 matching 8 bases. V shed 5 bases and J 3 bases; nucleotides not matched to a gene: 6. The CDR3 extends over 15 amino acids. The germline V gene has CDR1 MNHEY and CDR2 SMNVEV (reference sequence). CDR3 DNA sequence: TGTGCCAGCAGTCCGGGACTAGAGGGCTACAATGAGCAGTTCTTC. This codes for CASSPGLEGYNEQFF.

The rearrangement joins TRBV27 to TRBJ2-3; D not resolved. V lost 4 bases to trimming and J lost 1 base, with 21 bases between them. The CDR3 is made up of 18 amino acids. The germline CDR1 and CDR2 sequences are MNHEY and SMNVEV (reference sequence). CDR3 DNA sequence: TGTGCCAGCAGTTCAGCGTACATAGGTGTTACCGGCACAGATACGCAGTATTTT. This codes for CASSSAYIGVTGTDTQYF.

This sequence joins TRBV9 and TRBJ2-3; 8 positions agree with TRBD2. After removal of 4 bases from V and 1 base from J, the junction contained 2 bases not matched to a gene. The CDR3 covers 14 residues. Germline V gives CDR1 SGDLS, CDR2 YYNGEE. CDR3 sequence reads: CASSLAGGTDTQYF. The CDR3 region has the DNA TGTGCCAGCAGCCTAGCGGGTGGCACAGATACGCAGTATTTT.

The chain is built from TRBV23-1 and TRBJ2-2; 10 bases fit TRBD1. TRBV23-1 is recorded as an ORF, its role being uncertain. The CDR3 totals 15 residues. J was trimmed by 5 bases and V by 8 bases; bases with no gene match: 8. The CDR3 bases are TGCGCCAGCCCTACCGGACAGGGGGGGACCGGGGAGCTGTTTTTT. Its protein product is CASPTGQGGTGELFF.

This clone was seen a single time. The V gene is TRBV5-1, the J gene TRBJ2-1, with 7 bases fitting TRBD1. CDR3 length: 14 residues. V trimming: 4 bases; J trimming: 6 bases; junction bases outside the gene matches: 7. Germline CDR1 SGHRS, CDR2 YFSETQ. CDR3 nucleotides: TGCGCCAGCAGCCCGTATGACAGGGCCAATGAGCAGTTCTTC. Its protein is CASSPYDRANEQFF.

The rearrangement joins TRBV9 to TRBJ2-1; 8 nucleotides match TRBD2. Trimming took 4 bases from V and 8 from J; bases not matched to a gene: 11. This CDR3 is built from 15 residues. CDR1 and CDR2 (germline): SGDLS, YYNGEE. The CDR3 nucleotides are TGTGCCAGCAGCCGAAGCGGGAGTGTTGTAGATGAGCAGTTCTTC. It specifies CASSRSGSVVDEQFF. The whole variable domain, remainder taken from reference TRBV9 and TRBJ2-1, is DSGVTQTPKHLITATGQRVTLRCSPRSGDLSVYWYQQSLDQGLQFLIQYYNGEERAKGNILERFSAQQFPDLHSELNLSSLELGDSALYFCASSRSGSVVDEQFFGPGTRLTVL.

V usage is TRBV13 and J usage is TRBJ2-1; TRBD1 matches at 8 bases. The CDR3 loop spans 16 amino acids. Losses at the gene ends were 4 bases for V and 5 bases for J; bases not matched to a gene: 10. CDR1 and CDR2 (germline): PRHDT, FYEKMQ (reference sequence). CDR3 region: CASSSRGRGLNNEQFF. CDR3 coding DNA: TGTGCCAGCAGCTCCAGAGGCAGGGGGCTGAACAATGAGCAGTTCTTC.

V usage is TRBV7-6 and J usage is TRBJ2-2; perhaps TRBD2 as D (5 bases). Looked up from germline, CDR1 is SGHVS and CDR2 is FNYEAQ. This CDR3 is built from 16 residues. Deletions cut 4 bases from V and 4 bases from J, with 16 bases between. CDR3 nucleotides: TGTGCCAGCAGCTGGGCATTTGAGGGTGGCACCGGGGAGCTGTTTTTT. It encodes CASSWAFEGGTGELFF.

V gene TRBV19 combines with J gene TRBJ2-5; TRBD2 matches at 11 bases. CDR3 length equals 15 residues. The germline CDR1 and CDR2 sequences are LNHDA and SQIVND (reference sequence). V lost 6 bases to trimming and J lost 1 base; unmatched junction nucleotides: 4. Here the CDR3 DNA reads TGTGCCAGTAGCCCGACTAGCGGGACCCAAGAGACCCAGTACTTC. Protein product: CASSPTSGTQETQYF.

The chain has TRBV2 and TRBJ2-7; 7 nucleotides agree with TRBD1. The germline V gene has CDR1 SNHLY and CDR2 FYNNEI. The CDR3 contains 12 residues. Trimming cost V 9 bases and J 8 bases; bases outside gene matches: 10. The chain's CDR3 is CASIAGDRKQYF. CDR3 in DNA: TGTGCCAGTATTGCCGGGGACAGAAAGCAGTACTTC.

The V gene is TRBV7-9, the J gene TRBJ2-3, with D tentatively TRBD1 (6 bases). V gave up 4 bases and J gave up 2 bases, with 16 bases separating them. This CDR3 has 16 residues. Germline-derived CDR1 and CDR2 are SEHNR and FQNEAQ (reference sequence). The CDR3 protein is CASSSITGFHTDTQYF. CDR3 bases: TGTGCCAGCAGCTCAATTACAGGGTTCCACACAGATACGCAGTATTTT.

The rearrangement joins TRBV6-5 to TRBJ1-4; a possible D gene is TRBD1 (5 bases). CDR3 length equals 15 residues. CDR1 is MNHEY, CDR2 SVGAGI, per germline. Trimming shortened V by 0 bases and J by 8 bases, and 13 bases separated the two germline ends. Here the CDR3 reads CASSYSSGFGEKLFF. The DNA of the CDR3 is TGTGCCAGCAGTTACTCGTCAGGGTTTGGAGAAAAACTGTTTTTT.

The V call is TRBV13, the J call TRBJ1-1, with D perhaps matching TRBD1 (6 bases). Deletions cut 4 bases from V and 6 bases from J, with 9 bases between. Germline CDR1 PRHDT, CDR2 FYEKMQ (reference sequence). This CDR3 contains 12 residues. CDR3 in DNA: TGTGCCAGCAGCTCGAAGGGGGCTGAAGCTTTCTTT. This sequence encodes CASSSKGAEAFF. The full variable domain, rest sourced from reference TRBV13 and TRBJ1-1, is AAGVIQSPRHLIKEKRETATLKCYPIPRHDTVYWYQQGPGQDPQFLISFYEKMQSDKGSIPDRFSAQQFSDYHSELNMSSLELGDSALYFCASSSKGAEAFFGQGTRLTVV.

CDR3 residues: CASKGLKETQYF. In nucleotides, the CDR3 is TGCGCCAGCAAAGGACTAAAGGAGACCCAGTACTTC. The V call is TRBV4-1, the J call TRBJ2-5, with TRBD2 as a possible D gene (6 bases). Germline CDR1 reads MGHRA; CDR2 reads YSYEKL. This CDR3 is built from 12 residues. V was shortened by 7 bases and J by 5 bases, with 11 bases between the two germline ends.

This sequence joins TRBV6-1 and TRBJ2-5; D uncertain. In germline, CDR1 is MNHNS, CDR2 SASEGT. This CDR3 is 13 amino acids long. Trimming pared 2 bases from V and 4 bases from J, leaving 8 bases between. As DNA, the CDR3 is TGTGCCAGCAGTGAACCCCTAGGAGAGACCCAGTACTTC. Amino acids: CASSEPLGETQYF.

The chain has TRBV6-5 and TRBJ1-1; D might be TRBD1 (5 bases). This CDR3 region has 13 residues. Germline V lookup: CDR1 MNHEY, CDR2 SVGAGI. V was pared by 8 bases and J by 1 base, with 11 bases between. CDR3 region: CASFGTQNTEAFF. The CDR3 region has the DNA TGTGCCAGCTTCGGGACTCAGAACACTGAAGCTTTCTTT.